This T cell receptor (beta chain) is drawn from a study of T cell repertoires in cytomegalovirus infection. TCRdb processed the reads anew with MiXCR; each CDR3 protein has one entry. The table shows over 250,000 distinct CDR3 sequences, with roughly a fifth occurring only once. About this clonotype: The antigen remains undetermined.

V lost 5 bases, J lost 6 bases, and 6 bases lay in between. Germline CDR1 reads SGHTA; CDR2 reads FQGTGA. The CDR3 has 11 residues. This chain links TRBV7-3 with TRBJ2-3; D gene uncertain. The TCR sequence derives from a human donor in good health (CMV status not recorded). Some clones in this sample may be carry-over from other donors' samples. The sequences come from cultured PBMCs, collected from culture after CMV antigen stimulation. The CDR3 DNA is TGTGCCAGCAGCGGATCGGATACGCAGTATTTT. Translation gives CASSGSDTQYF.